This T cell receptor beta chain was obtained from a study of control samples from healthy donors and cancer patients. The protocol was immunoSEQ multiplex PCR, while the TCRdb copy is restricted to in-frame clones and leaves out a portion. The data contain around 90,000 clones, about 84% of them singletons. The sequence was obtained from a woman between 40 and 55 years old in good health. The sequencing input was blood.

CDR3 sequence: CASSAGLAGASSYEQYF. The CDR3 bases are TGTGCCAGCAGTGCGGGACTAGCGGGGGCCAGCTCCTACGAGCAGTACTTC. This chain uses TRBV5-4 with TRBJ2-7, with 14 nucleotides matching TRBD2. This CDR3 is 17 amino acids long. Losses at the gene ends were 5 bases for V and 0 bases for J; bases not matched to a gene: 7. Germline V gene lookup returns CDR1 SGHNT and CDR2 YYREEE (reference sequence).